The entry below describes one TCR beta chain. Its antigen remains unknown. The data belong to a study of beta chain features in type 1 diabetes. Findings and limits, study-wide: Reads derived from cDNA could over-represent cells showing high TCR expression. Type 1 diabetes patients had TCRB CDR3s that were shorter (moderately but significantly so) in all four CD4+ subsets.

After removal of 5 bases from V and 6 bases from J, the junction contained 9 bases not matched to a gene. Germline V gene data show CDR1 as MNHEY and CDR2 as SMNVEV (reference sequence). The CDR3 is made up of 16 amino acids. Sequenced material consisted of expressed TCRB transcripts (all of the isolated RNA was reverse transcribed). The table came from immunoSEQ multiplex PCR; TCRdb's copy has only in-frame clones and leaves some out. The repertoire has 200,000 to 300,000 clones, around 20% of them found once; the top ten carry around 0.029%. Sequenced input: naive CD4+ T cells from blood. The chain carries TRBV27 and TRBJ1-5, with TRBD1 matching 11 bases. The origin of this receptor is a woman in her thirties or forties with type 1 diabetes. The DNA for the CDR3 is TGTGCCAGCAGTCCCTGGACAGGGGGCGAAGGTCAGCCCCAGCATTTT. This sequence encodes CASSPWTGGEGQPQHF.